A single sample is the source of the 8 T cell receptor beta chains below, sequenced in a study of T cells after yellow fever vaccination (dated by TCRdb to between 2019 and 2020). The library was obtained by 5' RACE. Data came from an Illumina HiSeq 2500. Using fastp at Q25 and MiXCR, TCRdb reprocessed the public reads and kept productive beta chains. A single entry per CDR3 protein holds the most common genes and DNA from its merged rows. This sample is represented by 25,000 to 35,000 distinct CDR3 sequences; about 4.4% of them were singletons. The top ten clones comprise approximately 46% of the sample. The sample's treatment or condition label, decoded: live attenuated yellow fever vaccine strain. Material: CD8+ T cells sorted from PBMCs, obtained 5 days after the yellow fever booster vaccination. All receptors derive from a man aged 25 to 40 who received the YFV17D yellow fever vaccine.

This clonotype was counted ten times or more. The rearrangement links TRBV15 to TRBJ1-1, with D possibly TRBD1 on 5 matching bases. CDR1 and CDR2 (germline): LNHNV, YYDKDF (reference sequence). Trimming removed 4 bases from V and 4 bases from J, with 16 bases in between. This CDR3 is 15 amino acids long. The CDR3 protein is CATSTPWGPGTEAFF. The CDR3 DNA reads TGTGCCACCAGCACCCCCTGGGGCCCAGGCACTGAAGCTTTCTTT. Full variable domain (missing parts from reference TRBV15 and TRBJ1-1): DAMVIQNPRYQVTQFGKPVTLSCSQTLNHNVMYWYQQKSSQAPKLLFHYYDKDFNNEADTPDNFQSRRPNTSFCFLDIRSPGLGDTAMYLCATSTPWGPGTEAFFGQGTRLTVV.

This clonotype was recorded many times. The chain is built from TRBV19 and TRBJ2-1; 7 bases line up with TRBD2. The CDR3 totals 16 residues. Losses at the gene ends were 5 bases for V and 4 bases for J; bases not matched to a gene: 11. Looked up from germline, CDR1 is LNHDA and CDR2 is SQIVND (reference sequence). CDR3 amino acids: CASSPPPSGKYNEQFF. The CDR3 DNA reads TGTGCCAGTAGTCCCCCCCCTAGCGGTAAATACAATGAGCAGTTCTTC.

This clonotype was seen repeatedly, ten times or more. DNA for the CDR3: TGTGCCAGCAGCTTCGGACTAGCGGATATCACAGATACGCAGTATTTT. As protein: CASSFGLADITDTQYF. V usage is TRBV7-2 and J usage is TRBJ2-3, with 10 bases matching TRBD2. Looked up from germline, CDR1 is SGHTA and CDR2 is FQGNSA. This CDR3 is 16 amino acids long. The junction had 5 bases not matched to a gene; V was cut back by 3 bases and J by 2 bases.

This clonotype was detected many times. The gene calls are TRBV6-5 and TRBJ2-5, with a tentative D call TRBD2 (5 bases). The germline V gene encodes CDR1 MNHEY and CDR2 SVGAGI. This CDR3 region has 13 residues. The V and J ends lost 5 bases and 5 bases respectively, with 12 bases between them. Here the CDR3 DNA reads TGTGCCAGCAGTACACTAGGACGCGAGACCCAGTACTTC. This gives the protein CASSTLGRETQYF.

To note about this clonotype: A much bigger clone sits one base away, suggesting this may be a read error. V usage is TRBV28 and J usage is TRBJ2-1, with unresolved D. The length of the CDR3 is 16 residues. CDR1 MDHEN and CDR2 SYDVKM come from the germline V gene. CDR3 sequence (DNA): TGTGCCATCAGTTCCCGTTTCGGCGGCTCCTACAATGAGCAGTTCTTC. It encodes CAISSRFGGSYNEQFF. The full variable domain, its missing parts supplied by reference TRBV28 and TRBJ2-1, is DVKVTQSSRYLVKRTGEKVFLECVQDMDHENMFWYRQDPGLGLRLIYFSYDVKMKEKGDIPEGYSVSREKKERFSLILESASTNQTSMYLCAISSRFGGSYNEQFFGPGTRLTVL.

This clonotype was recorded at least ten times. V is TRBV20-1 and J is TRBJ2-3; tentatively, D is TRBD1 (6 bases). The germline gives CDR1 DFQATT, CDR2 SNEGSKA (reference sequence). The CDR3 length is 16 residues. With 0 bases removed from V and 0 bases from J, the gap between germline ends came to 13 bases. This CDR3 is CSARDGSGASTDTQYF. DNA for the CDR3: TGCAGTGCTAGAGATGGGTCAGGGGCTAGCACAGATACGCAGTATTTT.

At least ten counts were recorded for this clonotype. CDR3 nucleotides: TGTGCCAGCAGCCCCACTCGGGAGGAGCAGTACTTC. Protein: CASSPTREEQYF. The J gene is TRBJ2-7, the V gene TRBV6-5; D might be TRBD2 (6 bases). V was shortened by 6 bases and J by 7 bases, with 13 bases between the two germline ends. Germline V gene lookup returns CDR1 MNHEY and CDR2 SVGAGI. The CDR3 extends over 12 amino acids.

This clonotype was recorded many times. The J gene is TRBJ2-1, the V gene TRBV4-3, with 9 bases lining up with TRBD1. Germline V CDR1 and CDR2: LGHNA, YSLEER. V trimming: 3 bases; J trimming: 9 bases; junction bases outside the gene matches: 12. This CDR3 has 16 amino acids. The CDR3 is CASSQETGGFELEQFF. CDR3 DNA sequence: TGCGCCAGCAGCCAGGAAACAGGGGGCTTTGAGCTTGAGCAGTTCTTC.